This T cell receptor beta chain was obtained from a study of cytomegalovirus exposure and HLA in healthy donors. Study-wide background: An earlier analysis found 120 million or so unique TCR beta sequences from approximately 200 million T cells. The study, taken as a whole, reports: Follow-up analysis seemed to connect common viral pathogens with several of the most significant clusters identified.

Primers for the PCR totalled 60 Vbeta and 13 Jbeta. Libraries were prepared by immunoSEQ multiplex PCR; TCRdb keeps only in-frame clonotypes and omits some of them. Seen here are around 78,000 clones, less than 85% observed once, and the top ten hold around 0.96%. In regard to this clone: The antigen is undetermined.

J gave up 4 bases and V 6 bases, and 8 bases lay outside the gene matches. CDR3 length equals 14 residues. The V gene's germline CDR1 is LNHDA and CDR2 SQIVND (reference sequence). This chain links TRBV19 with TRBJ2-7, with TRBD1 identical over 8 bases. The clonotype was recovered from a male donor in good health and CMV-seronegative. Sequencing was done on a sample of PBMCs. This chain's CDR3 is CASSSTGGGYEQYF. CDR3 sequence (DNA): TGTGCCAGTAGCTCTACAGGGGGTGGTTACGAGCAGTACTTC.